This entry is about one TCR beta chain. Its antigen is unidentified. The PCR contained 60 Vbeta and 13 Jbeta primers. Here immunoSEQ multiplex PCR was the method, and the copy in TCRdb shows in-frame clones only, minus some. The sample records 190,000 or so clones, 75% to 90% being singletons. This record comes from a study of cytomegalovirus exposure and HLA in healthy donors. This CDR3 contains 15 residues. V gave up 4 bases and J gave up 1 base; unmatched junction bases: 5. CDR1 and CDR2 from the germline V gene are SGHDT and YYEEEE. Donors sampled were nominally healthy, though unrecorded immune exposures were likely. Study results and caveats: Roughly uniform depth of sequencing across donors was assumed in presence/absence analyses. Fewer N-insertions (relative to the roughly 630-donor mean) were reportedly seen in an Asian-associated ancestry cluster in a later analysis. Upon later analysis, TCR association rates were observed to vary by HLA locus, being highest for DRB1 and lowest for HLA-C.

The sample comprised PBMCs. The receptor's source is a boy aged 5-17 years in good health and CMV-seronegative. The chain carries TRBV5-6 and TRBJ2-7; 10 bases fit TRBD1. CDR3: CASSQPGQGSYEQYF. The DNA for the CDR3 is TGTGCCAGCAGCCAACCGGGACAGGGGTCCTACGAGCAGTACTTC.